A selection of T cell receptor beta chains follows, all from one sample in a study of CD8+ T cells in alopecia areata. Clones were sequenced by immunoSEQ multiplex PCR, and TCRdb holds only the in-frame ones, with some missing. The data hold some 100,000 clones, with about two fifths observed a single time. The material sequenced was CD4+ T cells sorted from blood. The receptors derive from a human donor with alopecia areata. Each CDR3 is given with its conserved first and last residue. The order of the fields is clone size, J gene, D gene, V gene, CDR3 protein, CDR3 DNA. D genes are given only for firm matches. Size is omitted from some rows. Given values are once, few, many or a class for expanded clones.

size: NA; J: TRBJ2-3; D: TRBD2; V: TRBV27; CDR3: CASRRSGRTDTQYF; DNA: TGTGCCAGCCGGAGGAGCGGGAGGACAGATACGCAGTATTTT
size: NA; J: TRBJ2-5; D: NA; V: TRBV11-3; CDR3: CASSGEAEQETQYF; DNA: TGTGCCAGCAGCGGAGAGGCAGAGCAAGAGACCCAGTACTTC
size: few; J: TRBJ2-3; D: NA; V: TRBV11-2; CDR3: CASRPTGTDTQYF; DNA: TGTGCCAGCAGACCCACAGGGACAGATACGCAGTATTTT
size: few; J: TRBJ2-7; D: NA; V: TRBV30; CDR3: CAWRTVSYEQYF; DNA: TGTGCCTGGAGGACGGTTTCCTACGAGCAGTACTTC
size: few; J: TRBJ2-7; D: TRBD2; V: TRBV5-1; CDR3: CASSSVPGLAGVEQYF; DNA: TGCGCCAGCAGTTCAGTCCCGGGACTAGCGGGGGTCGAGCAGTACTTC
size: NA; J: TRBJ2-3; D: NA; V: TRBV9; CDR3: CASSVELDTQYF; DNA: TGTGCCAGCAGCGTAGAGCTAGATACGCAGTATTTT
size: NA; J: TRBJ2-5; D: NA; V: TRBV28; CDR3: CASSLQLRETQYF; DNA: TGTGCCAGCAGTTTGCAGCTTCGGGAGACCCAGTACTTC
size: few; J: TRBJ1-5; D: NA; V: TRBV30; CDR3: CAWSPGFLANQPQHF; DNA: TGTGCCTGGAGTCCAGGGTTTTTGGCTAATCAGCCCCAGCATTTT
size: once; J: TRBJ2-7; D: NA; V: TRBV20-1; CDR3: CSARPAYEQYF; DNA: TGCAGTGCTAGACCCGCCTACGAGCAGTACTTC
size: NA; J: TRBJ2-2; D: NA; V: TRBV29-1; CDR3: CSAMAGVVTGELFF; DNA: TGCAGCGCCATGGCAGGGGTGGTGACCGGGGAGCTGTTTTTT
size: few; J: TRBJ2-1; D: NA; V: TRBV19; CDR3: CASSIGVSYNEQFF; DNA: TGTGCCAGTAGTATCGGAGTATCCTACAATGAGCAGTTCTTC
size: NA; J: TRBJ2-7; D: NA; V: TRBV4-1; CDR3: CASSQDTEYRFYF; DNA: TGCGCCAGCAGCCAAGATACGGAGTACCGATTTTACTTC
size: NA; J: TRBJ1-6; D: NA; V: TRBV11-2; CDR3: CASSLEEISSYNSPLHF; DNA: TGTGCCAGCAGCTTAGAGGAGATAAGCTCCTATAATTCACCCCTCCACTTT
size: NA; J: TRBJ1-5; D: TRBD1; V: TRBV2; CDR3: CASEPGQYPRYSNQPQHF; DNA: TGTGCCAGCGAACCGGGACAGTACCCTCGTTATAGCAATCAGCCCCAGCATTTT
size: few; J: TRBJ2-3; D: NA; V: TRBV29-1; CDR3: CSGKRASTDTQYF; DNA: TGCAGCGGGAAGCGGGCCTCCACAGATACGCAGTATTTT
size: few; J: TRBJ2-4; D: NA; V: TRBV28; CDR3: CASSSGQALAKNIQYF; DNA: TGTGCCAGCAGCTCGGGACAAGCCCTAGCCAAAAACATTCAGTACTTC
size: NA; J: TRBJ2-1; D: NA; V: TRBV19; CDR3: CASSIAPQTAEQFF; DNA: TGTGCCAGTAGTATAGCCCCGCAGACGGCTGAGCAGTTCTTC
size: few; J: TRBJ1-1; D: NA; V: TRBV14; CDR3: CASSQEAGPTEAFF; DNA: TGTGCCAGCAGCCAAGAGGCGGGGCCCACTGAAGCTTTCTTT
size: few; J: TRBJ1-1; D: NA; V: TRBV19; CDR3: CASSILPQGNTEAFF; DNA: TGTGCCAGTAGTATCCTCCCACAGGGGAACACTGAAGCTTTCTTT
size: NA; J: TRBJ2-4; D: TRBD2; V: TRBV29-1; CDR3: CSVDGAGGGKNIQYF; DNA: TGCAGCGTTGACGGGGCGGGAGGGGGCAAAAACATTCAGTACTTC
size: NA; J: TRBJ2-7; D: NA; V: TRBV2; CDR3: CASVLGTGNYEQYF; DNA: TGTGCCAGTGTCTTAGGGACGGGTAACTACGAGCAGTACTTC
size: NA; J: TRBJ2-5; D: NA; V: TRBV9; CDR3: CASSVDREETQYF; DNA: TGTGCCAGCAGCGTAGACCGTGAGGAGACCCAGTACTTC
size: NA; J: TRBJ2-5; D: TRBD1; V: TRBV7-3; CDR3: CASSFRRPGQDQETQYF; DNA: TGTGCCAGCAGCTTCCGCCGCCCGGGACAGGACCAAGAGACCCAGTACTTC
size: NA; J: TRBJ1-1; D: NA; V: TRBV29-1; CDR3: CSVDLGRTEAFF; DNA: TGCAGCGTTGATCTGGGTAGGACTGAAGCTTTCTTT
size: few; J: TRBJ2-7; D: TRBD1; V: TRBV30; CDR3: CAWSSAPGQGRGRKNEQYF; DNA: TGTGCCTGGAGTTCCGCTCCGGGACAGGGGCGCGGGAGAAAGAACGAGCAGTACTTC
size: few; J: TRBJ2-1; D: TRBD2; V: TRBV30; CDR3: CAWNLAGGFGNEQFF; DNA: TGTGCCTGGAATCTAGCGGGAGGCTTTGGCAATGAGCAGTTCTTC
size: NA; J: TRBJ1-1; D: NA; V: TRBV29-1; CDR3: CSVGEGSHTEAFF; DNA: TGCAGCGTTGGGGAGGGGAGTCACACTGAAGCTTTCTTT
size: NA; J: TRBJ2-1; D: NA; V: TRBV5-6; CDR3: CASSSKAEDNEQFF; DNA: TGTGCCAGCAGCTCAAAAGCGGAGGACAATGAGCAGTTCTTC
size: NA; J: TRBJ1-2; D: NA; V: TRBV14; CDR3: CASSSQGLNGYTF; DNA: TGTGCCAGCAGCTCACAGGGATTGAATGGCTACACCTTC
size: few; J: TRBJ2-1; D: NA; V: TRBV20-1; CDR3: CSARQDNEQFF; DNA: TGCAGTGCTAGACAGGACAATGAGCAGTTCTTC
size: NA; J: TRBJ2-3; D: NA; V: TRBV7-2; CDR3: CASSLDGLQADTQYF; DNA: TGTGCCAGCAGCTTAGACGGCCTGCAAGCAGATACGCAGTATTTT
size: NA; J: TRBJ1-5; D: NA; V: TRBV15; CDR3: CATSRLNQPQHF; DNA: TGTGCCACCAGCAGGCTTAATCAGCCCCAGCATTTT
size: few; J: TRBJ2-3; D: NA; V: TRBV18; CDR3: CASSPYTDTQYF; DNA: TGTGCCAGCTCACCGTACACAGATACGCAGTATTTT
size: once; J: TRBJ1-1; D: NA; V: TRBV29-1; CDR3: CSATGRTLGEAFF; DNA: TGCAGCGCTACCGGGAGGACCTTAGGGGAAGCTTTCTTT
size: NA; J: TRBJ2-3; D: NA; V: TRBV5-1; CDR3: CASSLEGGTDTQYF; DNA: TGCGCCAGCAGCTTGGAAGGGGGTACAGATACGCAGTATTTT
size: NA; J: TRBJ2-2; D: NA; V: TRBV2; CDR3: CASSGLVNTGELFF; DNA: TGTGCCAGCAGTGGGCTGGTGAACACCGGGGAGCTGTTTTTT
size: NA; J: TRBJ2-7; D: TRBD1; V: TRBV7-3; CDR3: CASSPTGQGGEQYF; DNA: TGTGCCAGCAGCCCAACGGGACAGGGGGGTGAGCAGTACTTC
size: few; J: TRBJ2-1; D: TRBD2; V: TRBV11-2; CDR3: CASTLMAGGNNEQFF; DNA: TGTGCCAGCACTCTCATGGCGGGGGGAAACAATGAGCAGTTCTTC
size: few; J: TRBJ2-7; D: TRBD1; V: TRBV18; CDR3: CASSPGTGSEQYF; DNA: TGTGCCAGCTCACCAGGGACAGGGAGCGAGCAGTACTTC
size: NA; J: TRBJ2-3; D: NA; V: TRBV5-4; CDR3: CASSPPYTDTQYF; DNA: TGTGCCAGCAGCCCTCCCTACACAGATACGCAGTATTTT
size: NA; J: TRBJ2-6; D: NA; V: TRBV6-6; CDR3: CASSDGLLFGANVLTF; DNA: TGTGCCAGCAGCGACGGACTCCTGTTTGGGGCCAACGTCCTGACTTTC
size: few; J: TRBJ1-6; D: TRBD1; V: TRBV23-1; CDR3: CASSQPGGSYSPLHF; DNA: TGCGCCAGCAGTCAACCAGGGGGCAGTTATTCACCCCTCCACTTT
size: few; J: TRBJ2-7; D: NA; V: TRBV29-1; CDR3: CSVERSAYEQYF; DNA: TGCAGCGTTGAACGGTCAGCCTACGAGCAGTACTTC
size: NA; J: TRBJ1-2; D: NA; V: TRBV2; CDR3: CASGNLGDYGYTF; DNA: TGTGCCAGCGGGAACCTTGGAGACTATGGCTACACCTTC
size: NA; J: TRBJ2-1; D: NA; V: TRBV5-6; CDR3: CASSSLAELRFAEQFF; DNA: TGTGCCAGCAGCTCATTAGCGGAGCTCAGGTTTGCTGAGCAGTTCTTC
size: few; J: TRBJ2-3; D: NA; V: TRBV9; CDR3: CASSQTRGQKLDTQYF; DNA: TGTGCCAGCTCTCAAACCCGAGGACAGAAATTAGATACGCAGTATTTT
size: NA; J: TRBJ2-5; D: NA; V: TRBV7-2; CDR3: CASSLGGQGETQYF; DNA: TGTGCCAGCAGCTTAGGCGGGCAGGGGGAGACCCAGTACTTC